This passage covers 17 T cell receptor beta chains from one sample sequenced in a study of Graves' ophthalmopathy and Graves' hyperthyroidism. RNA transcripts were the source from which TCR beta CDR3 regions were amplified. HTBI-primed first-round RT-PCR preceded second-round multiplex PCR. Using its own MiXCR run on the multiplex PCR reads, TCRdb lists one record per CDR3 protein. The sample yields approximately 160,000 distinct CDR3 sequences, 39% seen once. The sample was peripheral blood. All receptors derive from a man aged 25-45 years with Graves' ophthalmopathy.

In this sample, this clonotype turned up many times. The chain is built from TRBV30 and TRBJ2-7; a weak D match, TRBD2 (6 bases). CDR3 size: 14 residues. Germline V gene data show CDR1 as GTSNPN and CDR2 as SVGIG (reference sequence). Trimming took off 4 bases at V and 7 bases at J, with 20 bases between the two ends. For the CDR3, the DNA is TGTGCCTGGACCGTGCTCGGAGGGGTCCGGGAGCAGTACTTC. It specifies CAWTVLGGVREQYF.

This clonotype was detected ten times or more. J is TRBJ2-7 and V is TRBV6-2 or TRBV6-3; 7 bases map to TRBD2. This CDR3 is 13 amino acids long. V was clipped by 11 bases and J by 3 bases; unmatched bases: 10. Germline CDR1 is MNHEY and CDR2 is SVGEGT. CDR3 amino acids: CAAKGSGGYEQYF. In DNA form, the CDR3 reads TGTGCCGCCAAGGGTTCGGGGGGCTACGAGCAGTACTTC.

A single count supports this clonotype. The rearrangement links TRBV6-2 or TRBV6-3 to TRBJ1-5; D is uncertain. Germline CDR1 is MNHEY and CDR2 is SVGEGT. The CDR3 extends over 19 amino acids. Trimming cost V 2 bases and J 3 bases, with 23 bases left between them. CDR3 nucleotide sequence: TGTGCCAGCAGTTACCCAAGCACGGGCGCGAGGATTAACAATCAGCCCCAGCATTTT. This codes for CASSYPSTGARINNQPQHF.

At least ten counts were recorded for this clonotype. The chain links TRBV28 to TRBJ1-5; no clear D gene. V lost 1 base to trimming and J lost 0 bases, with 13 bases between them. The germline gives CDR1 MDHEN, CDR2 SYDVKM. This CDR3 comprises 17 residues. CDR3: CASSLLTDLSSNQPQHF. DNA for the CDR3: TGTGCCAGCAGTTTATTGACGGACTTAAGTAGCAATCAGCCCCAGCATTTT.

This clonotype was counted ten times or more. This chain connects TRBV7-9 to TRBJ1-6, with a possible D match to TRBD1 (5 bases). The CDR3 covers 18 residues. Per the germline V gene, CDR1 is SEHNR and CDR2 is FQNEAQ (reference sequence). V was shortened by 0 bases and J by 0 bases, with 12 bases between the two germline ends. The CDR3 loop reads CASSLARRGSSYNSPLHF. The CDR3 nucleotides are TGTGCCAGCAGCTTAGCGAGACGGGGGAGCTCCTATAATTCACCCCTCCACTTT.

The V and J genes are TRBV11-3 and TRBJ2-2, with D perhaps matching TRBD2 (6 bases). Germline V gene data show CDR1 as SGHNT and CDR2 as YENEEA. This CDR3 region has 17 residues. V was cut by 1 base and J by 5 bases, with 17 bases left in between. For the CDR3, the DNA is TGTGCCAGCAGCTTAGGAAGGCAGGGAGGTCGAACCGGGGAGCTGTTTTTT. It encodes CASSLGRQGGRTGELFF.

Details on this clonotype: Relative to the germline gene, one junction end is altered; a read error may explain this. J is TRBJ1-1 and V is TRBV6-2 or TRBV6-3; D is unresolved. Germline CDR1 is MNHEY and CDR2 is SVGEGT. The CDR3 has 13 amino acids. The CDR3 loop is CANSYSSWSEAFF. The DNA for the CDR3 is TGTGCCAACAGTTACTCGAGTTGGAGTGAAGCTTTCTTT.

The chain employs TRBV7-6 and TRBJ1-2; D gene ambiguous. This CDR3 is 16 amino acids long. V was pared by 7 bases and J by 1 base, with 19 bases between. Looked up from germline, CDR1 is SGHVS and CDR2 is FNYEAQ. This chain's CDR3 is CASTAAAGTNNYGYTF. The CDR3 coding sequence is TGTGCCAGCACCGCGGCTGCAGGAACAAATAACTATGGCTACACCTTC.

In its sample, this clonotype was seen many times. J is TRBJ1-1 and V is TRBV12-3 or TRBV12-4; 7 bases map to TRBD1. Trimming removed 5 bases from V and 1 base from J; junction bases left unmatched: 1. The CDR3 extends over 13 amino acids. The CDR3 nucleotides are TGTGCCAGCAGTGGGACAGCGAACACTGAAGCTTTCTTT. Translated: CASSGTANTEAFF.

This clonotype was recorded at least ten times. The CDR3: CASSTGTQGEQYF. Here the CDR3 DNA reads TGTGCCAGCAGCACGGGGACCCAGGGCGAGCAGTACTTC. The rearrangement uses TRBV7-3 and TRBJ2-7; D is possibly TRBD1 or TRBD2 (5 bases each). V gave up 5 bases and J gave up 6 bases, with 14 bases separating them. Germline assignment: CDR1 SGHTA and CDR2 FQGTGA. This CDR3 is built from 13 residues.

This clonotype was seen a single time. As DNA, the CDR3 is TGTGCCAGCACCTCTCCGGGACAGAGAGAAAACGAGCAGTACTTC. Translating it yields CASTSPGQRENEQYF. The rearrangement uses TRBV28 and TRBJ2-7; 7 bases fit TRBD1. V trimming: 7 bases; J trimming: 5 bases; junction bases outside the gene matches: 14. Germline CDR1 is MDHEN and CDR2 is SYDVKM. The length of the CDR3 is 15 residues.

This clonotype was detected many times. This chain joins TRBV28 and TRBJ1-2; 9 bases agree with TRBD1. This CDR3 region has 15 residues. V trimming: 6 bases; J trimming: 8 bases; junction bases outside the gene matches: 13. The germline gives CDR1 MDHEN, CDR2 SYDVKM. CDR3 amino acids: CASRSSGTGTGGYTF. DNA of the CDR3: TGTGCCAGCAGATCATCCGGGACAGGGACGGGAGGCTACACCTTC.

The table lists this clonotype with a few counts. Here the CDR3 DNA reads TGTGCCAGCAGTTACAAACCTGGGGGACTAGCGGACCAAGAGACCCAGTACTTC. Its protein is CASSYKPGGLADQETQYF. The rearrangement links TRBV6-2 or TRBV6-3 to TRBJ2-5, with 11 bases lining up with TRBD2. V was clipped by 2 bases and J by 0 bases; unmatched bases: 8. The CDR3 covers 18 residues. Germline assignment: CDR1 MNHEY and CDR2 SVGEGT.

V is TRBV20-1 and J is TRBJ1-1; 8 bases are shared with TRBD1. The CDR3 has 12 amino acids. V gave up 3 bases and J gave up 7 bases; unmatched junction bases: 4. Germline-derived CDR1 and CDR2 are DFQATT and SNEGSKA (reference sequence). CDR3 nucleotide sequence: TGCAGTGCTAGCTGGACAGGGTTTGAAGCTTTCTTT. It codes for CSASWTGFEAFF.

This clonotype has at least ten counts. This chain uses TRBV12-3 or TRBV12-4 with TRBJ2-7, with a tentative D call TRBD1 (6 bases). CDR3 length: 17 residues. V was shortened by 5 bases and J by 1 base, with 21 bases between the two germline ends. CDR3 amino acids: CASSRATGQLTSYEQYF. CDR3 nucleotides: TGTGCCAGCAGTCGCGCAACCGGACAGTTGACTTCCTACGAGCAGTACTTC.

This clonotype was detected many times. This chain joins TRBV7-9 and TRBJ2-5; 9 positions match TRBD2. This CDR3 comprises 15 residues. J was trimmed by 2 bases and V by 6 bases; bases with no gene match: 7. The germline V gene has CDR1 SEHNR and CDR2 FQNEAQ (reference sequence). The CDR3 coding sequence is TGTGCCAGCAGACCCATAGCGGGAGATCAAGAGACCCAGTACTTC. Protein sequence: CASRPIAGDQETQYF.

The rearrangement joins TRBV12-3 or TRBV12-4 to TRBJ1-2; perhaps TRBD1 as D (5 bases). The CDR3 loop spans 13 amino acids. V lost 3 bases to trimming and J lost 6 bases, with 11 bases between them. CDR3 DNA: TGTGCCAGCAGTTTCCAGGGAGCCCATGGCTACACCTTC. It encodes CASSFQGAHGYTF.